A single count supports the clone carrying this TCR beta chain. What it binds is unknown. Germline V gives CDR1 MNHEY, CDR2 SMNVEV (reference sequence). CDR3 length: 14 residues. V was pared by 3 bases and J by 5 bases, with 11 bases between. The PCR had 60 Vbeta and 13 Jbeta primers. TCRdb keeps only in-frame clones here, not all; method: immunoSEQ multiplex PCR. The sample includes around 120,000 clones, around 78% seen only once; the top ten take around 1.9%. This entry belongs to a study of cytomegalovirus exposure and HLA in healthy donors. Study-wide findings and caveats: Other equally common chains were less clonally expanded than HLA-associated TCR beta chains, a later analysis showed. Overall, approximately 180 TCR beta chains were annotated as cytomegalovirus-associated.

The gene calls are TRBV27 and TRBJ2-1, with a possible D match to TRBD1 (5 bases). The specimen was PBMCs. This TCR was sampled from a woman aged 45-59 years in good health and CMV-seronegative. The CDR3 loop is CASSLWQGNNEQFF. CDR3 in DNA: TGTGCCAGCAGTTTGTGGCAGGGAAACAATGAGCAGTTCTTC.